This T cell receptor beta chain is from a study of beta chain features in type 1 diabetes. Study observations and caveats: For TCRB rearrangement, an influence of HLA type remained unresolved here.

On this clone: The target antigen is unknown.

The investigators reverse transcribed all of the isolated RNA, so they sequenced expressed TCRB transcripts. Repertoires were generated with immunoSEQ multiplex PCR, while TCRdb's copy carries only in-frame clones and drops some. Among under 550,000 clones listed, over 10% were seen once. Germline CDR1 reads LNHDA; CDR2 reads SQIVND (reference sequence). V was clipped by 9 bases and J by 4 bases; unmatched bases: 4. The CDR3 covers 14 residues. The source is a woman aged 18-29 years in good health. The V gene is TRBV19, the J gene TRBJ2-1, with 12 bases lining up with TRBD2. The specimen sequenced was naive CD4+ T cells from blood. The CDR3 bases are TGTGCCAGCCGACTAGCGGGAGTATACAATGAGCAGTTCTTC. It yields the protein CASRLAGVYNEQFF.